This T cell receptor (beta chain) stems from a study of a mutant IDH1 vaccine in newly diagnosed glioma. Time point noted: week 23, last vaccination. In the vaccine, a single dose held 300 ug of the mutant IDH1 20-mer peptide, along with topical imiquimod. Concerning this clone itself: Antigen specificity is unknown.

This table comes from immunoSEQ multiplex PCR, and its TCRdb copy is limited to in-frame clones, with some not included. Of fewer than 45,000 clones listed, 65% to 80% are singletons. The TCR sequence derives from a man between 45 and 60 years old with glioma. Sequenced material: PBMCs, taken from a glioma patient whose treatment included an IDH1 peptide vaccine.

CDR3 sequence reads: CASRRNRGQDTGELFF. The CDR3 nucleotides are TGTGCCAGCAGGAGAAACAGGGGGCAGGACACCGGGGAGCTGTTTTTT. The J gene is TRBJ2-2, the V gene TRBV4-2, with 9 bases identical to TRBD1. This CDR3 has 16 amino acids. From germline, CDR1 is LGHNA and CDR2 YNFKEQ. The trim removed 6 bases at V and 3 bases at J, leaving 8 bases unmatched.